The clone carrying this TCR beta chain was detected ten times or more. Patients with uncontrolled infections, other autoimmune diseases, pregnancy or lactation were excluded. Approximately 10 ml of fresh peripheral blood supplied the PBMCs. TCR beta CDR3 regions were amplified from RNA. First-round RT-PCR of the TCR CDR3 relied on the HTBI primer set. In TCRdb, the multiplex PCR reads were re-called with MiXCR into one record per CDR3 protein. Counted here are about 500,000 distinct CDR3 sequences, about 15% occurring once; the ten biggest clones make up over 25%. The entry originates in a study of T cells in Graves' hyperthyroidism and ophthalmopathy. Trimming shortened V by 2 bases and J by 6 bases, and 16 bases separated the two germline ends. This CDR3 comprises 15 residues. CDR1 is GTSNPN and CDR2 is SVGIG in the germline V gene (reference sequence).

The sequencing sample was made of blood. This chain links TRBV30 with TRBJ2-2, with unresolved D. The receptor comes from a woman in her twenties or thirties with Graves' ophthalmopathy. CDR3 protein: CAWSLLLGSPGELFF. CDR3 in DNA: TGTGCCTGGAGTCTCCTTTTAGGGTCCCCCGGGGAGCTGTTTTTT.